Each of the 2 T cell receptor beta chains below was sequenced from the same sample in a study of a mutant IDH1 vaccine in newly diagnosed glioma. Sample time point: baseline, week 1 (first vaccination visit). Stated treatment: pre-vaccination baseline after standard-of-care therapy. Measured with immunoSEQ multiplex PCR; TCRdb has only the in-frame clones, and not every one. The sample has 75,000 to 100,000 clones, approximately 80% seen once. This sample comprised PBMCs, obtained from a glioma patient treated with radiotherapy, temozolomide or both. All receptors derive from a man aged 40-55 years with glioma. Some clones in this sample may be carry-over from other donors' samples.

This sequence joins TRBV6-1 and TRBJ2-1; maybe TRBD2 (5 bases). The ends were cut back, 6 bases at V and 8 bases at J, with 11 bases in the middle. The CDR3 length is 12 residues. CDR1 and CDR2 (germline): MNHNS, SASEGT. The CDR3 spells CASRSTTYEQFF. CDR3 DNA sequence: TGTGCCAGCAGGTCGACTACCTATGAGCAGTTCTTC.

Relative to its sample, this clone is medium-sized. The V gene is TRBV19, the J gene TRBJ1-6; 7 bases map to TRBD1. The CDR3 contains 13 residues. The V gene's germline CDR1 is LNHDA and CDR2 SQIVND (reference sequence). With 9 bases clipped from V and 5 bases from J, the junction kept 4 bases outside the gene matches. The CDR3 loop is CASGTVNNSPLHF. CDR3 bases: TGTGCCAGCGGGACAGTTAATAATTCACCCCTCCACTTT.